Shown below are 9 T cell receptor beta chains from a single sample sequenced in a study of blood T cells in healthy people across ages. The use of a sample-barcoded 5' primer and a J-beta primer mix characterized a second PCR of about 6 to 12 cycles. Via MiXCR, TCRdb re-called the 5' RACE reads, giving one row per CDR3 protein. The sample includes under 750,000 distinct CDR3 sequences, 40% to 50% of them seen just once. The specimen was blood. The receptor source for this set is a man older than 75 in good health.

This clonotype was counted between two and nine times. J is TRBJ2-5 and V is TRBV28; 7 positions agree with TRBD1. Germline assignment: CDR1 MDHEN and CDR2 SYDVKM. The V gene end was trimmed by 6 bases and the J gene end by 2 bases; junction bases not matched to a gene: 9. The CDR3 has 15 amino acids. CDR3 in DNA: TGTGCCAGCAGACGAGGGGGCGCGGGTCAAGAGACCCAGTACTTC. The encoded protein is CASRRGGAGQETQYF.

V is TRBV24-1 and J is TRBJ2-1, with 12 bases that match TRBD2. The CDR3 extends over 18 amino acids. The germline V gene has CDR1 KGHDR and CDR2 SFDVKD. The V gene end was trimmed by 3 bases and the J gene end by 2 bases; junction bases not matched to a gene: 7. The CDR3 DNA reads TGTGCCACCAGTGATCAACTAGCGGGAGGTGGCACCTACAATGAGCAGTTCTTC. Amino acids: CATSDQLAGGGTYNEQFF.

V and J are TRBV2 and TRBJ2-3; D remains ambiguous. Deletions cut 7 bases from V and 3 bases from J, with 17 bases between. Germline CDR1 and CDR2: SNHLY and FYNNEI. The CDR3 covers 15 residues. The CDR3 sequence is CASISVSTSTDTQYF. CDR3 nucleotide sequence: TGTGCCAGCATCTCAGTGTCAACGTCAACAGATACGCAGTATTTT.

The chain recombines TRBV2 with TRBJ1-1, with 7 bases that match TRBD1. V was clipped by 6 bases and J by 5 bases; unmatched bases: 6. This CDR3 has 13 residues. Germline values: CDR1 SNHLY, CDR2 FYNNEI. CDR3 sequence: CASRSQGWTEAFF. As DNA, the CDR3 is TGTGCCAGCAGGTCACAGGGGTGGACTGAAGCTTTCTTT.

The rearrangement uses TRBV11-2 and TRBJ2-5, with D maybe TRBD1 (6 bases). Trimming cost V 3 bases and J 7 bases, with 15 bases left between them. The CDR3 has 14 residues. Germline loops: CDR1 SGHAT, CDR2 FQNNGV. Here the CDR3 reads CASSFPDSRGTQYF. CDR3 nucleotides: TGTGCCAGCAGCTTCCCGGACAGCAGAGGGACCCAGTACTTC. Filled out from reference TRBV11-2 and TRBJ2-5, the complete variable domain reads EAGVAQSPRYKIIEKRQSVAFWCNPISGHATLYWYQQILGQGPKLLIQFQNNGVVDDSQLPKDRFSAERLKGVDSTLKIQPAKLEDSAVYLCASSFPDSRGTQYFGPGTRLLVL.

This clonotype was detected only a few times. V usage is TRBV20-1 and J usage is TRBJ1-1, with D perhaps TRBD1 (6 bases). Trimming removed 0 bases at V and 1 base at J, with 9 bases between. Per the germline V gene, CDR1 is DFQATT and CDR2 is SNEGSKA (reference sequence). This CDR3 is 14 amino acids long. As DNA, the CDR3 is TGCAGTGCTAGAGAGGGGGGCGGGAACACTGAAGCTTTCTTT. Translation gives CSAREGGGNTEAFF.

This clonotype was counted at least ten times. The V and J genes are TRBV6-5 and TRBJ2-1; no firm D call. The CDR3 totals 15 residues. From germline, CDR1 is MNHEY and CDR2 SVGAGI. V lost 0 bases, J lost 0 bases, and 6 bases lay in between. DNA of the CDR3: TGTGCCAGCAGTTACTCGACCAGCTCCTACAATGAGCAGTTCTTC. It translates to CASSYSTSSYNEQFF.

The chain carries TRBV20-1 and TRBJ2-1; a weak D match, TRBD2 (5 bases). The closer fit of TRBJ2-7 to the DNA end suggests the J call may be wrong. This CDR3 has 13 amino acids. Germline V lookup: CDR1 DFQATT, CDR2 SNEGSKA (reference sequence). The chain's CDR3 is CSASGGLYNEQYF. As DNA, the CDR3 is TGCAGTGCTAGCGGAGGTCTATACAATGAGCAGTACTTC.

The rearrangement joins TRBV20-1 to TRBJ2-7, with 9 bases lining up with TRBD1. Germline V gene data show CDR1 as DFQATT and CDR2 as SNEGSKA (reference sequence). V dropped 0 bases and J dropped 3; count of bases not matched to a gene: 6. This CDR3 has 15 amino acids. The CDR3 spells CSARDPGQGLYEQYF. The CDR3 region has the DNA TGCAGTGCTAGAGATCCGGGACAGGGTCTCTACGAGCAGTACTTC.